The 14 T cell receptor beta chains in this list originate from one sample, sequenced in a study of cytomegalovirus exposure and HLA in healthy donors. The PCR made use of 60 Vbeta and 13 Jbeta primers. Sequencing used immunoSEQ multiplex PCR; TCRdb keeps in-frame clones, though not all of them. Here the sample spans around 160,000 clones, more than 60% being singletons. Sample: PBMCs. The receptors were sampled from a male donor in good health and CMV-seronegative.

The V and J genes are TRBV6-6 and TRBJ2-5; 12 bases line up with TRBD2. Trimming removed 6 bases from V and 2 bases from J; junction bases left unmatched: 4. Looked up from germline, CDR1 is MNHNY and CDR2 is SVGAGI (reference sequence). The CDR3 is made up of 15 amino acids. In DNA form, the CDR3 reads TGTGCCAGCAGCAAGCTAGCGGGGGGGCAAGAGACCCAGTACTTC. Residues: CASSKLAGGQETQYF.

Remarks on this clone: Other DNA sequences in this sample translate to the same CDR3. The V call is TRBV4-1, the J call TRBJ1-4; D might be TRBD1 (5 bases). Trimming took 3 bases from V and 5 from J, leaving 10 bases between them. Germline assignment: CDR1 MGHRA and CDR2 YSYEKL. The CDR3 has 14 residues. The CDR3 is CASSQAGMNEKLFF. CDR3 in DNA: TGCGCCAGCAGCCAGGCAGGGATGAATGAAAAACTGTTTTTT.

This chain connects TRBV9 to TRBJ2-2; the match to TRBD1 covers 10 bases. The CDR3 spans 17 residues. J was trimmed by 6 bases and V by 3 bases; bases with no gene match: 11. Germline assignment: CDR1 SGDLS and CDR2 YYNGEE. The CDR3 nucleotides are TGTGCCAGCAGCGGGGTGGTCGGGACAGGGGTCCCCGGGGAGCTGTTTTTT. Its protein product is CASSGVVGTGVPGELFF.

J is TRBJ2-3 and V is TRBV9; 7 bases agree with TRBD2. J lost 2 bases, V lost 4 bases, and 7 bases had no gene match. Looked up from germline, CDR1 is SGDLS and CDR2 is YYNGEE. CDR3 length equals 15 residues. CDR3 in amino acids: CASSTTSINTDTQYF. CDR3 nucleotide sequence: TGTGCCAGCAGCACGACTAGCATCAACACAGATACGCAGTATTTT.

The CDR3 here is CASSLGGGYEQFF. CDR3 in DNA: TGCGCCAGCAGCTTGGGGGGGGGCTATGAGCAGTTCTTC. The chain links TRBV5-1 to TRBJ2-1, with a tentative D call TRBD2 (7 bases). Germline assignment: CDR1 SGHRS and CDR2 YFSETQ. This CDR3 region has 13 residues. The germline V and J ends were trimmed by 0 bases and 8 bases, with 9 bases remaining between them.

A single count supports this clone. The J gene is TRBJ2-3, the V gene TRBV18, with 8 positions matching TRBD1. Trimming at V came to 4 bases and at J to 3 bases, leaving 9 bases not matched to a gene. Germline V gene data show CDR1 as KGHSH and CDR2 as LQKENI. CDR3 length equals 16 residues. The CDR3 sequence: CASSHVRQGSTDTQYF. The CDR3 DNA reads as TGTGCCAGCTCACACGTAAGACAGGGGTCGACAGATACGCAGTATTTT.

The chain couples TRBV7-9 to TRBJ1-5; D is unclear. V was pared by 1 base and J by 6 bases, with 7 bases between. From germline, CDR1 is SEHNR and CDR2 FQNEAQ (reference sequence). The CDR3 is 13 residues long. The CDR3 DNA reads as TGTGCCAGCAGCTTAGATGGGAGTCAGCCCCAGCATTTT. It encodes CASSLDGSQPQHF.

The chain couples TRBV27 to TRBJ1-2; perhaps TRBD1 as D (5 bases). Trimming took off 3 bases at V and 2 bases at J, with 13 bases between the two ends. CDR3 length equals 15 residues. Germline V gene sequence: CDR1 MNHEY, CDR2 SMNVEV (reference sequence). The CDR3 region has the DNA TGTGCCAGCAGTTTGAGTAAGGGGAGGAACTATGGCTACACCTTC. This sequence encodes CASSLSKGRNYGYTF.

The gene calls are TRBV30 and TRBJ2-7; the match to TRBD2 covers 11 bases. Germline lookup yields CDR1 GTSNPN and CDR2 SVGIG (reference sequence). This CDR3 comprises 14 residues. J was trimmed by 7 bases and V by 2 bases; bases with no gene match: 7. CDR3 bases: TGTGCCTGGAGTAAAGGGACTAGCGGTGTGGAGCAGTACTTC. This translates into CAWSKGTSGVEQYF.

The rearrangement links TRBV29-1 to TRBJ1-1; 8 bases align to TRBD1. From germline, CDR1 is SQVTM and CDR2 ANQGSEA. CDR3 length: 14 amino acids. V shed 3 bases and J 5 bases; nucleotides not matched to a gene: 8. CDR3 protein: CSVEGGRGHTEAFF. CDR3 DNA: TGCAGCGTTGAGGGGGGCAGGGGGCATACTGAAGCTTTCTTT. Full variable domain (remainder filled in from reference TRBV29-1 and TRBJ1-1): SAVISQKPSRDICQRGTSLTIQCQVDSQVTMMFWYRQQPGQSLTLIATANQGSEATYESGFVIDKFPISRPNLTFSTLTVSNMSPEDSSIYLCSVEGGRGHTEAFFGQGTRLTVV.

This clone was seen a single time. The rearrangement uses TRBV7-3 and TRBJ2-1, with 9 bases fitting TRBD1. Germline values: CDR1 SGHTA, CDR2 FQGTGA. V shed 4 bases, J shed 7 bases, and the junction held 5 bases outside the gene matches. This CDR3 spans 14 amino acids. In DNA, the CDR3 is TGTGCCAGCAGCTGGGGACAGGGAGCGAATGAGCAGTTCTTC. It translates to CASSWGQGANEQFF. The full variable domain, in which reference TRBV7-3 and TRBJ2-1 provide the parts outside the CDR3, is GAGVSQTPSNKVTEKGKYVELRCDPISGHTALYWYRQSLGQGPEFLIYFQGTGAADDSGLPNDRFFAVRPEGSVSTLKIQRTERGDSAVYLCASSWGQGANEQFFGPGTRLTVL.

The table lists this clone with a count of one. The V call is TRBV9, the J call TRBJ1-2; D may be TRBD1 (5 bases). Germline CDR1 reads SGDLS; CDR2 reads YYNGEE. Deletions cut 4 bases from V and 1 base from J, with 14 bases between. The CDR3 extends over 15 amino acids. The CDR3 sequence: CASSPRTLLNYGYTF. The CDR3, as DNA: TGTGCCAGCAGCCCCCGGACACTACTTAACTATGGCTACACCTTC.

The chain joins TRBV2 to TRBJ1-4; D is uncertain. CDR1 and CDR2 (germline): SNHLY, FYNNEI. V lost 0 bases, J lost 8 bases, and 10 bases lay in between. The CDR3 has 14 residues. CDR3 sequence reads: CASSEALFVEKLFF. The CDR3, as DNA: TGTGCCAGCAGTGAAGCTCTTTTTGTAGAAAAACTGTTTTTT. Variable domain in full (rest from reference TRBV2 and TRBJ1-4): EPEVTQTPSHQVTQMGQEVILRCVPISNHLYFYWYRQILGQKVEFLVSFYNNEISEKSEIFDDQFSVERPDGSNFTLKIRSTKLEDSAMYFCASSEALFVEKLFFGSGTQLSVL.

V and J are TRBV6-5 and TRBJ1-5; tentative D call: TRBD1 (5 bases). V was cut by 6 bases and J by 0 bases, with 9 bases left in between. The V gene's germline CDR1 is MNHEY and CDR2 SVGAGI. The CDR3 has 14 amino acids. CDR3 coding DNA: TGTGCCAGCAGGGACACCAATAGCAATCAGCCCCAGCATTTT. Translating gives CASRDTNSNQPQHF.